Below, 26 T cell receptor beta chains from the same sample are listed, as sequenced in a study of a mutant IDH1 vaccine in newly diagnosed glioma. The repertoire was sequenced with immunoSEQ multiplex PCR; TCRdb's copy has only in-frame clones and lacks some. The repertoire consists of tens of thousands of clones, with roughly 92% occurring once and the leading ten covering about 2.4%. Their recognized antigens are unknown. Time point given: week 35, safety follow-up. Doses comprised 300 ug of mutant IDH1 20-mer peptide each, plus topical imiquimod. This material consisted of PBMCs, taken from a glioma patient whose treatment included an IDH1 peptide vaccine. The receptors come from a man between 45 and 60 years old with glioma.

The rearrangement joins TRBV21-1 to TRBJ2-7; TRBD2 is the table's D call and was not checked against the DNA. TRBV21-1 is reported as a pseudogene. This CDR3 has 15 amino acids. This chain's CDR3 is CASSTEDSIAYEQYF. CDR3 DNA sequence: TGTGCCAGCAGCACCGAAGATTCTATAGCCTACGAGCAGTACTTC.

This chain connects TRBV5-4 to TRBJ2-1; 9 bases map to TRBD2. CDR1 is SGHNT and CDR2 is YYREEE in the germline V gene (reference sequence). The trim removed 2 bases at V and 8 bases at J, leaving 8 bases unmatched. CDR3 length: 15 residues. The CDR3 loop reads CASSFLAGDGYEQFF. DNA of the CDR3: TGTGCCAGCAGCTTCTTAGCGGGGGACGGATATGAGCAGTTCTTC. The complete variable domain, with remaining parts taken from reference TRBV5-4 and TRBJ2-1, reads ETGVTQSPTHLIKTRGQQVTLRCSSQSGHNTVSWYQQALGQGPQFIFQYYREEENGRGNFPPRFSGLQFPNYSSELNVNALELDDSALYLCASSFLAGDGYEQFFGPGTRLTVL.

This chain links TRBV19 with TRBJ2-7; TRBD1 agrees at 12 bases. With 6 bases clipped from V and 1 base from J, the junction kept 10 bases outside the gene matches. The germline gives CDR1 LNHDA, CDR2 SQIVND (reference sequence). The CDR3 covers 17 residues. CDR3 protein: CASSRGTGGDFSYEQYF. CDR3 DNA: TGTGCCAGTAGCAGGGGGACAGGGGGCGATTTTTCCTACGAGCAGTACTTC.

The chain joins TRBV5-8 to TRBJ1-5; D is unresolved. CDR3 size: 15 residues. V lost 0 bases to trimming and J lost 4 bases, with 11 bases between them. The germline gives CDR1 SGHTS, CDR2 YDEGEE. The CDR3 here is CASSLGLERNQPQHF. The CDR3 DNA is TGTGCCAGCAGCTTGGGGCTAGAGAGAAATCAGCCCCAGCATTTT.

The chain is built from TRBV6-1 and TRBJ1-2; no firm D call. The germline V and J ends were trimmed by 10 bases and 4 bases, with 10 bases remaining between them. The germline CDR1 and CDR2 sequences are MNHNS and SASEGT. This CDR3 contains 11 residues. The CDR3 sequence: CATQVSYGYTF. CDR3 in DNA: TGTGCCACCCAAGTGAGCTATGGCTACACCTTC.

CDR3 nucleotides: TGTGCCAGCAGCTTAGAGGGTACTGGTTTTGGCGAGCAGTACTTC. Protein sequence: CASSLEGTGFGEQYF. V is TRBV13 and J is TRBJ2-7; D remains unclear. Germline V lookup: CDR1 PRHDT, CDR2 FYEKMQ (reference sequence). The CDR3 covers 15 residues. The V gene lost 1 base and the J gene lost 6 bases, with 16 bases spanning the gap. Drawing the rest from reference TRBV13 and TRBJ2-7, the complete variable domain is AAGVIQSPRHLIKEKRETATLKCYPIPRHDTVYWYQQGPGQDPQFLISFYEKMQSDKGSIPDRFSAQQFSDYHSELNMSSLELGDSALYFCASSLEGTGFGEQYFGPGTRLTVT.

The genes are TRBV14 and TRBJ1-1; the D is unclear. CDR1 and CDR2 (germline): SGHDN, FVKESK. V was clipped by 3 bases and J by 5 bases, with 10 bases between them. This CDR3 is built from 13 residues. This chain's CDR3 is CASSHLLETEAFF. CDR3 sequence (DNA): TGTGCCAGCAGCCACCTCCTTGAAACTGAAGCTTTCTTT. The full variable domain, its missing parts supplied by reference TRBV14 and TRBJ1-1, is EAGVTQFPSHSVIEKGQTVTLRCDPISGHDNLYWYRRVMGKEIKFLLHFVKESKQDESGMPNNRFLAERTGGTYSTLKVQPAELEDSGVYFCASSHLLETEAFFGQGTRLTVV.

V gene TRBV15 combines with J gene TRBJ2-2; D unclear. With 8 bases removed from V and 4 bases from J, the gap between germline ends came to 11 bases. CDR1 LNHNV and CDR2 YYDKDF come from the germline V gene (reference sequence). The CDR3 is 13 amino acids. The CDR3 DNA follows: TGTGCCACCGGTACAGCCCGCACCGGGGAGCTGTTTTTT. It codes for CATGTARTGELFF.

CDR3: CASSHGGSGANVLTF. The CDR3, as DNA: TGTGCCAGCAGCCACGGGGGCTCTGGGGCCAACGTCCTGACTTTC. The rearrangement links TRBV5-6 to TRBJ2-6; D possibly corresponds to TRBD2 (6 bases). Germline V gene data show CDR1 as SGHDT and CDR2 as YYEEEE. Between the trimmed V and J ends, which lost 4 bases and 0 bases, there was a span of 8 bases. The CDR3 runs to 15 residues.

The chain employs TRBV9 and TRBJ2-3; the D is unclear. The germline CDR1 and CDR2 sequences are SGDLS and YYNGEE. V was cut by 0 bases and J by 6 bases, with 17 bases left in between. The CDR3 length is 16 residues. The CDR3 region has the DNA TGTGCCAGCAGCGTAGCCCCCCTTCTTAGTGCTGATACGCAGTATTTT. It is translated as CASSVAPLLSADTQYF.

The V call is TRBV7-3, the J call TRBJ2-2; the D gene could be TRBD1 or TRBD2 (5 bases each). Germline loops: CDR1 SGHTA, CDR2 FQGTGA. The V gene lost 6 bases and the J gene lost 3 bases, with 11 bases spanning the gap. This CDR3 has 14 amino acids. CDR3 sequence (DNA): TGTGCCAGCAGTCCGAGGGGTGACACCGGGGAGCTGTTTTTT. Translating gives CASSPRGDTGELFF.

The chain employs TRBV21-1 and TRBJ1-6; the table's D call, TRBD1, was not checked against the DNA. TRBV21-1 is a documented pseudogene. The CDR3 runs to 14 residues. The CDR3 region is CASSTRDRVSPLHF. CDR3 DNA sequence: TGTGCCAGCAGCACCCGGGACAGGGTTTCACCCCTCCACTTT.

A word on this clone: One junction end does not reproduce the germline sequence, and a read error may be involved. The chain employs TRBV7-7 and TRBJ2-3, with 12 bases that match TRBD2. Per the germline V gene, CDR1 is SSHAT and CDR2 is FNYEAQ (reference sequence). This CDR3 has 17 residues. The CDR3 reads CASSPGLAGGSADTQYF. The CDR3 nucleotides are TGTGCTAGCAGCCCCGGGCTAGCGGGAGGGTCGGCGGATACGCAGTATTTT. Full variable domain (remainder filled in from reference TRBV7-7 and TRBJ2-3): GAGVSQSPRYKVTKRGQDVTLRCDPISSHATLYWYQQALGQGPEFLTYFNYEAQPDKSGLPSDRFSAERPEGSISTLTIQRTEQRDSAMYRCASSPGLAGGSADTQYFGPGTRLTVL.

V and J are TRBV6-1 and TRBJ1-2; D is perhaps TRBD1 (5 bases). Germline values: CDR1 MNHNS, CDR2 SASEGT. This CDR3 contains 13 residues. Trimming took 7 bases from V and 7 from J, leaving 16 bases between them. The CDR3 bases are TGTGCCAGCAAGGTCAGGGCCGAGCTTGGCTACACCTTC. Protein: CASKVRAELGYTF.

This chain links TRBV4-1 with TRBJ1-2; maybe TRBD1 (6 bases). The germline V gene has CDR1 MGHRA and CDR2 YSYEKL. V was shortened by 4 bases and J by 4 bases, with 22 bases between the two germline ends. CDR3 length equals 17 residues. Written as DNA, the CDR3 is TGCGCCAGCAGCCCATCGACAGGTTACCTCGGGGGCTATGGCTACACCTTC. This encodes CASSPSTGYLGGYGYTF.

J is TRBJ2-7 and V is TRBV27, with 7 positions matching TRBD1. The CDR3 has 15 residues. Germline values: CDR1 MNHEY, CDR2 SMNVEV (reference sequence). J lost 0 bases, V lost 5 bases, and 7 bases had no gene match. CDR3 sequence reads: CASSLSRGSSYEQYF. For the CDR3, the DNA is TGTGCCAGCAGTCTCAGCAGGGGGAGCTCCTACGAGCAGTACTTC.

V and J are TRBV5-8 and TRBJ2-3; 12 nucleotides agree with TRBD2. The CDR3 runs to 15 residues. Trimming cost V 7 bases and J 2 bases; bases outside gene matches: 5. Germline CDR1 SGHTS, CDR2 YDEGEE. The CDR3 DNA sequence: TGTGCCAGCCGGACTAGCGGGGACCTCACAGATACGCAGTATTTT. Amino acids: CASRTSGDLTDTQYF.

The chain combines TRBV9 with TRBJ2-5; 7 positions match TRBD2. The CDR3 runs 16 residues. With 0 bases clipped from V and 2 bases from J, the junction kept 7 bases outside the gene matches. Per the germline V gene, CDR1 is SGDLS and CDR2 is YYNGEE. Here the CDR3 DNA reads TGTGCCAGCAGCGTAGCGCCTAGCGGCTTACAAGAGACCCAGTACTTC. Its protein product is CASSVAPSGLQETQYF.

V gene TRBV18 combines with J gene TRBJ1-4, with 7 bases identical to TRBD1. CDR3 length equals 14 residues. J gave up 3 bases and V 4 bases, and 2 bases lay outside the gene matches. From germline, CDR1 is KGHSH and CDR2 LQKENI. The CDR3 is CASSHGTANEKLFF. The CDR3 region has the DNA TGTGCCAGCTCACACGGGACAGCTAATGAAAAACTGTTTTTT.

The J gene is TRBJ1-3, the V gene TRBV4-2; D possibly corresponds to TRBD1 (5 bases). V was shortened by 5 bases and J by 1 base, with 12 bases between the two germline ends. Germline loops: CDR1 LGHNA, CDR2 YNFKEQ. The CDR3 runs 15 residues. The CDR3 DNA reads TGTGCCAGCAGCGGGGGAAACAGGTCTGGAAACACCATATATTTT. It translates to CASSGGNRSGNTIYF.

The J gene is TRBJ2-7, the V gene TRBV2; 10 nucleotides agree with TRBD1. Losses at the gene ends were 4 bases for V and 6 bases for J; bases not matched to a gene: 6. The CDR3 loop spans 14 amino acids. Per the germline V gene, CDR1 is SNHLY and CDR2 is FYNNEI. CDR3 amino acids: CASSGRQGAIEQYF. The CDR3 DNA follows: TGTGCCAGCAGTGGCCGACAGGGGGCGATCGAGCAGTACTTC.

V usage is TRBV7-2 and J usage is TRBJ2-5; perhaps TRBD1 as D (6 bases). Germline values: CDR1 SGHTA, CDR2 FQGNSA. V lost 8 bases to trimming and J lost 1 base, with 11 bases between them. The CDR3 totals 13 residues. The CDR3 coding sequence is TGTGCCAGCGTTAGGGGGATCCAAGAGACCCAGTACTTC. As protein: CASVRGIQETQYF. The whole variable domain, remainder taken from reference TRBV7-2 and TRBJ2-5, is GAGVSQSPSNKVTEKGKDVELRCDPISGHTALYWYRQSLGQGLEFLIYFQGNSAPDKSGLPSDRFSAERTGGSVSTLTIQRTQQEDSAVYLCASVRGIQETQYFGPGTRLLVL.

The CDR3 reads CASKSPGGNYGYTF. In DNA, the CDR3 is TGCGCCAGCAAAAGTCCTGGGGGAAACTATGGCTACACCTTC. The rearrangement uses TRBV4-1 and TRBJ1-2, with a weak D call TRBD1 (5 bases). Germline lookup yields CDR1 MGHRA and CDR2 YSYEKL. The CDR3 totals 14 residues. V gave up 7 bases and J gave up 2 bases, with 14 bases separating them.

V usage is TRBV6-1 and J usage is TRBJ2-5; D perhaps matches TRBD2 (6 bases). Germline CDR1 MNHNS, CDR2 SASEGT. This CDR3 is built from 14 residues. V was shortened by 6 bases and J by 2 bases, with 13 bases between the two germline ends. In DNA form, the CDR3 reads TGTGCCAGCAGAGGGGACTGGAATCAAGAGACCCAGTACTTC. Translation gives CASRGDWNQETQYF.

The CDR3 spells CASSADRTNTEAFF. DNA of the CDR3: TGTGCCAGCAGCGCGGACAGGACGAACACTGAAGCTTTCTTT. The chain couples TRBV9 to TRBJ1-1; 7 bases are a match to TRBD1. The V and J ends lost 3 bases and 1 base, in that order; junction bases with no gene match: 3. CDR1 SGDLS and CDR2 YYNGEE come from the germline V gene. CDR3 length equals 14 residues.

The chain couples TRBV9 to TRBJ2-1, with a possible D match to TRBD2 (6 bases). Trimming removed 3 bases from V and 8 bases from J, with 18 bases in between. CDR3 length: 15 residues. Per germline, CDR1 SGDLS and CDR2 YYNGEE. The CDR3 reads CASSGGGGLHDEQFF. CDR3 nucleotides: TGTGCCAGCAGCGGAGGCGGAGGGCTTCACGATGAGCAGTTCTTC.